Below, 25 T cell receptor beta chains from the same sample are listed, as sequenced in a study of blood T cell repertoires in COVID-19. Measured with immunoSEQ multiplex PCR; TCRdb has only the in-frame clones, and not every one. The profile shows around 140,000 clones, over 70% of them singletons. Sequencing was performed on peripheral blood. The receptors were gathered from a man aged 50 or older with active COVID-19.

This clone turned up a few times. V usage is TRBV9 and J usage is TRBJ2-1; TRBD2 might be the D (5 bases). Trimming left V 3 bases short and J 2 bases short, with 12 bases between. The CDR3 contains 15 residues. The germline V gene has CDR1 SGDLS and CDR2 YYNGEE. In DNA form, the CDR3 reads TGTGCCAGCAGCGCCGGTGGGAGTACCTACAATGAGCAGTTCTTC. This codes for CASSAGGSTYNEQFF.

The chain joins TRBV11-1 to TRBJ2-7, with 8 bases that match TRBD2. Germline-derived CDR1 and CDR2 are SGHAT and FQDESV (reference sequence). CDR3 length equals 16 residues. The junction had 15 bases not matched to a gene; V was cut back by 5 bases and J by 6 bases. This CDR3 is CASSPPWSGGPREQYF. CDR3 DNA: TGTGCCAGCAGCCCTCCCTGGAGCGGGGGCCCCCGCGAGCAGTACTTC.

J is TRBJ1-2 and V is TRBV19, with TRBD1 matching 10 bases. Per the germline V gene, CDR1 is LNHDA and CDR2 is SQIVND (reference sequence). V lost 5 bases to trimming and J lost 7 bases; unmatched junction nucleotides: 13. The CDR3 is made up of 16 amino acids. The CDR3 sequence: CASSLSRDRGSGGYTF. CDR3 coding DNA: TGTGCCAGTAGTTTAAGCCGGGACAGGGGCTCTGGTGGCTACACCTTC.

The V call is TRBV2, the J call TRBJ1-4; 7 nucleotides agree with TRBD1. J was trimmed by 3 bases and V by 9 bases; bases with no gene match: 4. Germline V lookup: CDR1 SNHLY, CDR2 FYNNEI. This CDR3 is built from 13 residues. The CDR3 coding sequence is TGTGCCAGTCAGGGACAGCCTAATGAAAAACTGTTTTTT. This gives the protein CASQGQPNEKLFF.

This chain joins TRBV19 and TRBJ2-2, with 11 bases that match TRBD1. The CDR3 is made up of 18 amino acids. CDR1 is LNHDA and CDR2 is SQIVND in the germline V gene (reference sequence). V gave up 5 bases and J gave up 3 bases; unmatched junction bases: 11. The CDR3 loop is CASSPWDRGGLDTGELFF. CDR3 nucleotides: TGTGCCAGTAGTCCATGGGACAGGGGGGGTTTGGACACCGGGGAGCTGTTTTTT.

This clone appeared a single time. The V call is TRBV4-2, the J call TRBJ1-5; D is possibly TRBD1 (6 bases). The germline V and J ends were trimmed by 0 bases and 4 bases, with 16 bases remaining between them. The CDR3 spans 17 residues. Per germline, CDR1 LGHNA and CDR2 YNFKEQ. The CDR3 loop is CASSQDIAGASNQPQHF. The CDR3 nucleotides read TGTGCCAGCAGCCAAGATATTGCGGGGGCGTCAAATCAGCCCCAGCATTTT.

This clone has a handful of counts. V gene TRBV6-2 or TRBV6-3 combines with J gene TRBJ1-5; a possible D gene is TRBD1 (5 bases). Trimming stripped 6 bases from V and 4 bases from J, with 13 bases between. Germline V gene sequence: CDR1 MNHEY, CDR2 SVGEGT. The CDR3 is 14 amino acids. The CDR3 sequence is CASSNRRTNQPQHF. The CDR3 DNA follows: TGTGCCAGCAGCAACAGGCGGACAAATCAGCCCCAGCATTTT.

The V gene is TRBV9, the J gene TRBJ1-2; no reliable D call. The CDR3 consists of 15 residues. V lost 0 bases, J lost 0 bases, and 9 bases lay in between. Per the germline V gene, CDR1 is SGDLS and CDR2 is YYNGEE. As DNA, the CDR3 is TGTGCCAGCAGCGTAGGGCAGAATCCTAACTATGGCTACACCTTC. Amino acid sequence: CASSVGQNPNYGYTF.

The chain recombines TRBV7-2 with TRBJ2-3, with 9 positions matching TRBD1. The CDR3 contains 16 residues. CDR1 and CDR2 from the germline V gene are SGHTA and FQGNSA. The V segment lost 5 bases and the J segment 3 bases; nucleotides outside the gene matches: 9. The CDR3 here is CASSPPGTGSTDTQYF. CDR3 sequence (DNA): TGTGCCAGCAGCCCCCCCGGGACAGGGAGTACAGATACGCAGTATTTT.

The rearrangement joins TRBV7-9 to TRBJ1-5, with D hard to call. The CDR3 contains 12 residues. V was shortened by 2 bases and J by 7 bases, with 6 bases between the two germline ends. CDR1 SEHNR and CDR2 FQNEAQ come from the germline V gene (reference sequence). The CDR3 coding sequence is TGTGCCAGCAGCTTAATTAGCCAGCCCCAGCATTTT. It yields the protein CASSLISQPQHF.

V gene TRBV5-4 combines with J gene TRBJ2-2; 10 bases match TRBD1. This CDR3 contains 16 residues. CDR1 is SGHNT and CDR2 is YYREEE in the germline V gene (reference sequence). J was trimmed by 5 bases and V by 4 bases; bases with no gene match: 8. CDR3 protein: CASSRDRGFGTGELFF. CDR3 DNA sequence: TGTGCCAGCAGCAGGGACAGGGGATTTGGAACCGGGGAGCTGTTTTTT.

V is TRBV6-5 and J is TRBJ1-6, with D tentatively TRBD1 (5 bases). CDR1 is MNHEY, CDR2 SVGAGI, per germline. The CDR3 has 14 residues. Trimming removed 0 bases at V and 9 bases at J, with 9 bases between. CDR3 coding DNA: TGTGCCAGCAGTTACTCTTCAGGGATTTCACCCCTCCACTTT. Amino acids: CASSYSSGISPLHF.

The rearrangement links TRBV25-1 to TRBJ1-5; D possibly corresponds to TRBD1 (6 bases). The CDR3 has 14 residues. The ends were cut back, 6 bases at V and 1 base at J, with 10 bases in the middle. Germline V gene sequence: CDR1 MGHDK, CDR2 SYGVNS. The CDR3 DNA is TGTGCCAGCAGCCTTACAGGGAGCAATCAGCCCCAGCATTTT. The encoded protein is CASSLTGSNQPQHF.

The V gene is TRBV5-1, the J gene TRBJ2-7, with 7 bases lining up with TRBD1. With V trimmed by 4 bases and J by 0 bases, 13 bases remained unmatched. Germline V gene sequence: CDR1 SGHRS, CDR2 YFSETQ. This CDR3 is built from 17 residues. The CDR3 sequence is CASSQKALTGASYEQYF. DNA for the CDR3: TGCGCCAGCAGCCAGAAAGCTCTCACAGGGGCCTCCTACGAGCAGTACTTC.

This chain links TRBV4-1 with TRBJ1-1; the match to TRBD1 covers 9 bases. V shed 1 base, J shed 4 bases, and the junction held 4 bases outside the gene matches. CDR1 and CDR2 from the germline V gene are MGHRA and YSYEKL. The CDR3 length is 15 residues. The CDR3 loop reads CASSQGQGESTEAFF. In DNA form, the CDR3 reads TGCGCCAGCAGCCAAGGACAGGGGGAGAGCACTGAAGCTTTCTTT.

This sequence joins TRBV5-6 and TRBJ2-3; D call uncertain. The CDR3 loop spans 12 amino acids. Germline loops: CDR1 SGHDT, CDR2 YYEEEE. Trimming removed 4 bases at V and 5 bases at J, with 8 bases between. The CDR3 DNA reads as TGTGCCAGCAGCACCCACAGAGATACGCAGTATTTT. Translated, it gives CASSTHRDTQYF.

CDR3 nucleotides: TGTGCCACCAGCAGAGCGAGATTTGGCAATCAGCCCCAGCATTTT. Translated: CATSRARFGNQPQHF. The chain links TRBV15 to TRBJ1-5; unclear D gene. Germline loops: CDR1 LNHNV, CDR2 YYDKDF (reference sequence). This CDR3 has 15 amino acids. Trimming removed 1 base from V and 2 bases from J, with 9 bases in between.

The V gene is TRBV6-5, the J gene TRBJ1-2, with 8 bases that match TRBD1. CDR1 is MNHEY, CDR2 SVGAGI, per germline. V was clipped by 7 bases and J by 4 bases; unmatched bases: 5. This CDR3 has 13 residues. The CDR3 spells CASNLRGPYGYTF. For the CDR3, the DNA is TGTGCCAGCAACCTCAGGGGGCCCTATGGCTACACCTTC.

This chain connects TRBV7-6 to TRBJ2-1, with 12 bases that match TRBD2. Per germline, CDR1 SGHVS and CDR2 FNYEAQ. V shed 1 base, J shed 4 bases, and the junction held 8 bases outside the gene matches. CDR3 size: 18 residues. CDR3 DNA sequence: TGTGCCAGCAGCTTAGGCCTCCTAGCGGGGGGGGCATACAATGAGCAGTTCTTC. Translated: CASSLGLLAGGAYNEQFF.

The chain's CDR3 is CASSLGSGVGDQPQHF. The CDR3, as DNA: TGTGCCAGCAGCTTGGGTTCTGGTGTTGGAGATCAGCCCCAGCATTTT. The chain links TRBV5-5 to TRBJ1-5; D not certain. Trimming took 0 bases from V and 5 from J, leaving 15 bases between them. The CDR3 runs 16 residues. The V gene's germline CDR1 is SGHKS and CDR2 YYEKEE (reference sequence).

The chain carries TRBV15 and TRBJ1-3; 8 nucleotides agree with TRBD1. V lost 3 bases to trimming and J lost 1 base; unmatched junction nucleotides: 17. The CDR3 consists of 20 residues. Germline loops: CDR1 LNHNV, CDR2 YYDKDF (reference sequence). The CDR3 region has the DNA TGTGCCACCAGCAGCGACTCGCGCAGGGGGCGATTTCTGTCTGGAAACACCATATATTTT. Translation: CATSSDSRRGRFLSGNTIYF. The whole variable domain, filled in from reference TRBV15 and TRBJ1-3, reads DAMVIQNPRYQVTQFGKPVTLSCSQTLNHNVMYWYQQKSSQAPKLLFHYYDKDFNNEADTPDNFQSRRPNTSFCFLDIRSPGLGDTAMYLCATSSDSRRGRFLSGNTIYFGEGSWLTVV.

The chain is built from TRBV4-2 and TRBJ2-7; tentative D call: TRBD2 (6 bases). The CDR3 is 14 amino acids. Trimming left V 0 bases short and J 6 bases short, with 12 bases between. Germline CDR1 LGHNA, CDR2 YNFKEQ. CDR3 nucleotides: TGTGCCAGCAGCCAAGATTTGAGGGGAGGCGAGCAGTACTTC. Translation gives CASSQDLRGGEQYF.

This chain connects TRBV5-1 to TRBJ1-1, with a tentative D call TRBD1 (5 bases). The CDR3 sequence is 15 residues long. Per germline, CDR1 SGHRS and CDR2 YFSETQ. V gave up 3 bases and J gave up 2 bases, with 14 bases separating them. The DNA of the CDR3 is TGCGCCAGCAGCTCGGGGGATGAAGTTAACACTGAAGCTTTCTTT. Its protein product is CASSSGDEVNTEAFF.

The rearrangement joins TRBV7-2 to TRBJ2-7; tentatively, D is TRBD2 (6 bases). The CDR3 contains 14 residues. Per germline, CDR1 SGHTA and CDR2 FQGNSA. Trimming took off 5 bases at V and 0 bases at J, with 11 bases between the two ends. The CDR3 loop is CASSPAGNSYEQYF. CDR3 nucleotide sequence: TGTGCCAGCAGCCCAGCGGGCAACTCCTACGAGCAGTACTTC.

This CDR3 reads CASSQDPATSGKSYEQYF. The CDR3 DNA reads as TGTGCCAGCAGCCAAGATCCCGCAACTAGCGGGAAATCCTACGAGCAGTACTTC. The chain couples TRBV3-1 (or the pseudogene TRBV3-2) to TRBJ2-7; TRBD2 matches 10 bases. CDR1 is LGHDT and CDR2 is YNNKEL in the germline V gene (reference sequence). V was clipped by 0 bases and J by 1 base; unmatched bases: 9. The CDR3 runs 18 residues.